Presented here are 8 T cell receptor beta chains from one specimen sequenced in a study of cytomegalovirus exposure and HLA in healthy donors. This PCR relied on a set of 60 Vbeta primers and 13 Jbeta primers. TCRdb's table, derived via immunoSEQ multiplex PCR, lists solely in-frame clones and lacks some. The data contain approximately 220,000 clones, approximately 80% of them singletons. The sequenced sample was PBMCs. The receptors come from a boy between 2 and 10 years old in good health and CMV-seronegative.

On this clone: The junction and the germline gene differ at one end; a read error may be behind it. The chain joins TRBV5-6 to TRBJ1-2; maybe TRBD1 (5 bases). Per the germline V gene, CDR1 is SGHDT and CDR2 is YYEEEE. This CDR3 is built from 16 residues. The chain's CDR3 is CACRVEGAVFNYGYTF. The CDR3 DNA follows: TGTGCCTGCAGGGTCGAAGGGGCAGTTTTTAACTATGGCTACACCTTC. The variable domain in full, completed from reference TRBV5-6 and TRBJ1-2, reads DAGVTQSPTHLIKTRGQQVTLRCSPKSGHDTVSWYQQALGQGPQFIFQYYEEEERQRGNFPDRFSGHQFPNYSSELNVNALLLGDSALYLCACRVEGAVFNYGYTFGSGTRLTVV.

This chain uses TRBV2 with TRBJ1-2, with 8 bases fitting TRBD1. The CDR3 loop spans 15 amino acids. CDR1 SNHLY and CDR2 FYNNEI come from the germline V gene. Trimming at V came to 1 base and at J to 4 bases, leaving 5 bases not matched to a gene. The CDR3 DNA reads TGTGCCAGCAGTGAAGGGAGGACAGGGAGCTATGGCTACACCTTC. Protein product: CASSEGRTGSYGYTF.

CDR3 in amino acids: CASSPGTGGNYGYTF. As DNA, the CDR3 is TGTGCCAGCAGCCCCGGGACAGGGGGGAACTATGGCTACACCTTC. The V call is TRBV6-5, the J call TRBJ1-2, with 11 bases matching TRBD1. The CDR3 has 15 amino acids. Losses at the gene ends were 6 bases for V and 2 bases for J; bases not matched to a gene: 5. Per the germline V gene, CDR1 is MNHEY and CDR2 is SVGAGI.

The chain recombines TRBV5-1 with TRBJ2-5, with a weak D call TRBD1 (5 bases). Deletions cut 5 bases from V and 0 bases from J, with 14 bases between. The CDR3 runs 15 residues. Germline V gives CDR1 SGHRS, CDR2 YFSETQ. The CDR3 sequence is CASRDGRANQETQYF. The DNA for the CDR3 is TGCGCCAGCAGGGATGGCAGGGCCAACCAAGAGACCCAGTACTTC.

This chain links TRBV30 with TRBJ2-1; 8 bases line up with TRBD1. Germline CDR1 is GTSNPN and CDR2 is SVGIG (reference sequence). The length of the CDR3 is 14 residues. Unmatched junction bases numbered 11, after V lost 5 bases and J lost 8 bases. CDR3 protein: CAWDYQGAGDEQFF. DNA of the CDR3: TGTGCCTGGGACTATCAGGGGGCTGGGGATGAGCAGTTCTTC.

This clone was counted only a few times. The same CDR3 also results from other DNA sequences found in this sample. The J gene is TRBJ2-7, the V gene TRBV11-2; tentative D call: TRBD2 (7 bases). The CDR3 spans 16 residues. V was clipped by 2 bases and J by 3 bases, with 17 bases between them. Germline CDR1 is SGHAT and CDR2 is FQNNGV. The CDR3 protein is CASSLSPVGGHYEQYF. CDR3 in DNA: TGTGCCAGCAGCTTATCTCCCGTGGGGGGGCACTACGAGCAGTACTTC.

This rearrangement joins TRBV29-1 to TRBJ2-5, with no clear D. The CDR3 is 13 amino acids. Deletions cut 4 bases from V and 2 bases from J, with 11 bases between. Germline values: CDR1 SQVTM, CDR2 ANQGSEA. Here the CDR3 DNA reads TGCAGCGTTGTCCTACAGTTACAAGAGACCCAGTACTTC. Protein: CSVVLQLQETQYF.

The chain has TRBV29-1 and TRBJ1-2; D ambiguous. The V end lost 3 bases, the J end lost 0 bases, and 5 bases lay between the germline ends. The CDR3 extends over 12 amino acids. Germline V gene lookup returns CDR1 SQVTM and CDR2 ANQGSEA. The CDR3 DNA reads as TGCAGCGTTGATTCCGCTAACTATGGCTACACCTTC. Translated: CSVDSANYGYTF.